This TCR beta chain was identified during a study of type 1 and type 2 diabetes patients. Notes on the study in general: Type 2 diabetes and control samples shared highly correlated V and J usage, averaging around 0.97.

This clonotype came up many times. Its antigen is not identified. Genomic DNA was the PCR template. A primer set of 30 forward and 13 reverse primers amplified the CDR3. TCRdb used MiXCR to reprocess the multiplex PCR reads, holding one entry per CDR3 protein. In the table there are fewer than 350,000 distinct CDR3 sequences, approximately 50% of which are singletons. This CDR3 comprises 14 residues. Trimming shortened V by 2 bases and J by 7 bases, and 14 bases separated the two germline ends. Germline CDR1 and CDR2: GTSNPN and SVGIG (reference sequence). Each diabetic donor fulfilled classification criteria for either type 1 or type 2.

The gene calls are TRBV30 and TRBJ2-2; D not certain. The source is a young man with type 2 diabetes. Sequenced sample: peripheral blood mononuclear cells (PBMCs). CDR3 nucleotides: TGTGCCTGGAGTATGCTCAGGAGCATCGGGGAGCTGTTTTTT. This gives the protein CAWSMLRSIGELFF.